The 6 T cell receptor beta chains given below trace back to one sample, sequenced in a study of blood T cell repertoires in COVID-19. Measured with immunoSEQ multiplex PCR; TCRdb has only the in-frame clones, and not every one. This table has more than 95,000 clones, over 75% appearing once. The sample taken for sequencing was peripheral blood. These TCRs come from a human donor in a cohort sampled during active COVID-19.

The V gene is TRBV5-4, the J gene TRBJ1-6; D possibly corresponds to TRBD1 (5 bases). Trimming left V 3 bases short and J 7 bases short, with 8 bases between. Germline CDR1 and CDR2: SGHNT and YYREEE (reference sequence). The length of the CDR3 is 13 residues. CDR3 nucleotides: TGTGCCAGCAGCTCGGACAAGAATTCACCCCTCCACTTT. Translating gives CASSSDKNSPLHF.

V usage is TRBV2 and J usage is TRBJ2-7; D perhaps matches TRBD2 (6 bases). Looked up from germline, CDR1 is SNHLY and CDR2 is FYNNEI. Deletions cut 7 bases from V and 5 bases from J, with 12 bases between. The CDR3 extends over 12 amino acids. CDR3 nucleotides: TGTGCCAGCAAGAGGACGGGGGACGAGCAGTACTTC. Amino acid sequence: CASKRTGDEQYF.

This chain uses TRBV24-1 with TRBJ2-7; no reliable D call. This CDR3 is 13 amino acids long. Trimming shortened V by 6 bases and J by 0 bases, and 8 bases separated the two germline ends. In germline, CDR1 is KGHDR, CDR2 SFDVKD. The CDR3 DNA follows: TGTGCCACCAGTACTTCGAGCTCCTACGAGCAGTACTTC. Residues: CATSTSSSYEQYF.

The chain combines TRBV5-6 with TRBJ2-2; D may be TRBD1 (6 bases). Trimming took 4 bases from V and 7 from J, leaving 11 bases between them. Germline V gene data show CDR1 as SGHDT and CDR2 as YYEEEE. The CDR3 contains 13 residues. Here the CDR3 DNA reads TGTGCCAGCAGCGTGAGAGGGGGCGGGGAGCTGTTTTTT. Its protein product is CASSVRGGGELFF.

The chain is built from TRBV3-1 (or the pseudogene TRBV3-2) and TRBJ1-1; the match to TRBD1 covers 7 bases. V shed 3 bases, J shed 6 bases, and the junction held 7 bases outside the gene matches. This CDR3 spans 14 amino acids. Germline CDR1 is LGHDT and CDR2 is YNNKEL (reference sequence). CDR3 sequence reads: CASSHYRGSAEAFF. CDR3 nucleotides: TGTGCCAGCAGCCACTACAGGGGAAGCGCTGAAGCTTTCTTT.

This clone was counted a single time. The chain combines TRBV29-1 with TRBJ2-1; TRBD2 is a possible D gene (5 bases). CDR3 size: 13 residues. The germline V and J ends were trimmed by 7 bases and 8 bases, with 18 bases remaining between them. The germline V gene encodes CDR1 SQVTM and CDR2 ANQGSEA. CDR3 in DNA: TGCAGCGCCTACATAACCCCGGAGGATGAGCAGTTCTTC. Encoded protein: CSAYITPEDEQFF.